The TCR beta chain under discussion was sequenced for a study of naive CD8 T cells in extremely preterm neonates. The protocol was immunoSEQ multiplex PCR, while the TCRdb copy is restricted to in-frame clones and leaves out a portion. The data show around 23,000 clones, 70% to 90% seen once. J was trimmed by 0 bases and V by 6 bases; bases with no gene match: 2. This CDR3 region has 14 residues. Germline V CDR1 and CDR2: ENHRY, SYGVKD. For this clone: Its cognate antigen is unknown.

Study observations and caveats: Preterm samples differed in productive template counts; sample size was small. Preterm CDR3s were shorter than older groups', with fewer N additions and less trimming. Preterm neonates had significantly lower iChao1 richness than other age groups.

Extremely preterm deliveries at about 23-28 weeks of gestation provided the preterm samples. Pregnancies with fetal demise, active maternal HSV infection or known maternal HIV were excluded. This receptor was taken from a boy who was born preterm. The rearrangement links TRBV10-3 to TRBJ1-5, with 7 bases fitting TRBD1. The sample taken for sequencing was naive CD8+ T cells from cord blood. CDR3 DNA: TGTGCCATCAGACAGGGGCATAGCAATCAGCCCCAGCATTTT. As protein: CAIRQGHSNQPQHF.